Listed below are T cell receptor beta chains from one sample, sequenced in a study of CD8 T cells in Susac syndrome. TCRdb reprocessed the immunoSEQ multiplex PCR reads with MiXCR, giving one entry per CDR3 protein. The sample records approximately 160,000 distinct CDR3 sequences, roughly 95% being singletons. Sequencing input: CD4+ T cells from PBMCs. Receptors originate from a human donor in good health. The CDR3 runs from the conserved cysteine through the conserved F or W. Fields, in order: D gene, J gene, V gene, clone size, CDR3 DNA, CDR3 protein. D genes are given only for firm matches. A row's size may be missing; if present it is once, few, many or a size class.

NA TRBJ2-5 TRBV5-1 NA TGCGCCAGCAGCTTATATACCGGACTTGACGAAGAGACCCAGTACTTC CASSLYTGLDEETQYF
NA TRBJ2-3 TRBV6-6 NA TGTGCCAGCAGTTACTCGGAAGCGGTTAGCACAGATACGCAGTATTTT CASSYSEAVSTDTQYF
NA TRBJ2-7 TRBV12-3/TRBV12-4 NA TGTGCCAGCAGCCGATTTGACAGACGCTACGAGCAGTACTTC CASSRFDRRYEQYF
TRBD1 TRBJ2-3 TRBV5-6 NA TGTGCCAGCAGCTTATGGGGACAGGGAGTGACAGATACGCAGTATTTT CASSLWGQGVTDTQYF
NA TRBJ1-1 TRBV30 NA TGTGCCTGGAGTGTAAGGGGTGGAACTGAAGCTTTCTTT CAWSVRGGTEAFF
NA TRBJ2-7 TRBV2 NA TGTGCCAGCAGGCTGGGACCAACAACCTACGAGCAGTACTTC CASRLGPTTYEQYF
TRBD2 TRBJ2-1 TRBV6-5 NA TGTGCCAGTCTTAGGACTAGCCCCTCCTACAATGAGCAGTTCTTC CASLRTSPSYNEQFF
NA TRBJ1-4 TRBV29-1 NA TGCAGCGTTTTGAAATCTTCGCAGGGACGGAAACTGTTTTTT CSVLKSSQGRKLFF
NA TRBJ2-5 TRBV10-3 NA TGTGCCATCAGTGAGTCGGTCGCGGATGGGGAGACCCAGTACTTC CAISESVADGETQYF
TRBD2 TRBJ2-2 TRBV6-2/TRBV6-3 NA TGTGCCAGCAAAAGCGGGGGAAGTGCCGGGGAGCTGTTTTTT CASKSGGSAGELFF
TRBD2 TRBJ2-7 TRBV6-5 NA TGTGCCAGCAGTTACTCGAGGCGGGGGGGAGCCTACGAGCAGTACTTC CASSYSRRGGAYEQYF
NA TRBJ2-5 TRBV2 NA TGTGCCAGCTCTAGCAGCGAGACCCAGTACTTC CASSSSETQYF
TRBD1 TRBJ1-1 TRBV28 NA TGTGCCAGCAGGCCGACAGGGATCATCACTGAAGCTTTCTTT CASRPTGIITEAFF
NA TRBJ1-4 TRBV20-1 NA TGCAGTGCTACCGACAGAGGGGAAAAACTGTTTTTT CSATDRGEKLFF
NA TRBJ2-7 TRBV6-5 NA TGTGCCAGCAGTTACTGGGGCGGCGAGCAGTACTTC CASSYWGGEQYF
NA TRBJ2-4 TRBV7-8 NA TGTGCCAGCAGCTTAGAATGGCGTCCGCTAGCCAAAAACATTCAGTACTTC CASSLEWRPLAKNIQYF
NA TRBJ1-2 TRBV12-3/TRBV12-4 NA TGTGCCAGCAGTTTTGTCAGGGTCCATGGCTACACCTTC CASSFVRVHGYTF
NA TRBJ2-3 TRBV27 NA TGTGCCAGCAGTTTAGGGGTTAGCACAGATACGCAGTATTTT CASSLGVSTDTQYF
TRBD1 TRBJ1-2 TRBV4-2 NA TGTGCCAGCAGCCAAGAACAGGGGGCTCAGTATGGCTACACCTTC CASSQEQGAQYGYTF
NA TRBJ1-2 TRBV2 NA TGTGCCAGCAGAAGCTATGGCTACACCTTC CASRSYGYTF
NA TRBJ2-2 TRBV3-1 few TGTGCCAGCAGCCAAGATCGCGGGGAGCTGTTTTTT CASSQDRGELFF
NA TRBJ2-1 TRBV2 NA TGTGCCAGCAGCCGAGGGGTGTACAATGAGCAGTTCTTC CASSRGVYNEQFF
TRBD2 TRBJ2-2 TRBV9 NA TGTGCCAGCAGCGCCGGGACTAGCGGTTACACCGGGGAGCTGTTTTTT CASSAGTSGYTGELFF
NA TRBJ2-3 TRBV7-9 NA TGTGCCAGCAGGTCTGGGAGCACAGATACGCAGTATTTT CASRSGSTDTQYF
TRBD1 TRBJ2-6 TRBV2 NA TGTGCCAGCAGTGGAGAGGGGGCGGTTGGGGCCAACGTCCTGACTTTC CASSGEGAVGANVLTF